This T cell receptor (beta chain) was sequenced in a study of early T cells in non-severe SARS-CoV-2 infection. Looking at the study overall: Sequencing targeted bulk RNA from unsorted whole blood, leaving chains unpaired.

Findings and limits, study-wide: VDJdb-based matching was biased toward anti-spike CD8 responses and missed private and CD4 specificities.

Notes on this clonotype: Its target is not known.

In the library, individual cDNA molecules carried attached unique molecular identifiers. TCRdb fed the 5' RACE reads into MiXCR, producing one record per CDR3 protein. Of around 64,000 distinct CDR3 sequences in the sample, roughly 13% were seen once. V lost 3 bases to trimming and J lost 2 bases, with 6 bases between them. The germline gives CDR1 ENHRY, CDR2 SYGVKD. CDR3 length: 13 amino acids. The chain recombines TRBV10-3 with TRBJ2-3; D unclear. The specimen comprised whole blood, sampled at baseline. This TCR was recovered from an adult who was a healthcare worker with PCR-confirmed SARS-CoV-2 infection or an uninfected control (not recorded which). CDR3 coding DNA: TGTGCCATCAGTGATGACAACACAGATACGCAGTATTTT. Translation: CAISDDNTDTQYF.